This T cell receptor beta chain was identified during a study of a mutant IDH1 vaccine in newly diagnosed glioma. Study summary: In weeks 1, 3, 5, 7, 11, 15, 19 and 23, patients were vaccinated.

Documented time point: week 5, during vaccination. The study gave 300 ug of mutant IDH1 20-mer peptide per vaccine dose, with topical imiquimod. Points on this clone: Its target is not known.

TCRdb keeps only in-frame clones here, not all; method: immunoSEQ multiplex PCR. The sample has 50,000 to 60,000 clones, around 80% seen once; the top ten hold approximately 5.2%. Looked up from germline, CDR1 is SNHLY and CDR2 is FYNNEI. V lost 7 bases and J lost 0, with 13 bases in between. The CDR3 extends over 16 amino acids. The chain carries TRBV2 and TRBJ2-6; D may be TRBD1 (6 bases). The TCR originated in a man aged 45-65 years with glioma. Sequencing used PBMCs, obtained from a glioma patient whose treatment included an IDH1 peptide vaccine. The CDR3 DNA reads as TGTGCCAGCACCAAACAGGGTTTCTCTGGGGCCAACGTCCTGACTTTC. Its protein product is CASTKQGFSGANVLTF.